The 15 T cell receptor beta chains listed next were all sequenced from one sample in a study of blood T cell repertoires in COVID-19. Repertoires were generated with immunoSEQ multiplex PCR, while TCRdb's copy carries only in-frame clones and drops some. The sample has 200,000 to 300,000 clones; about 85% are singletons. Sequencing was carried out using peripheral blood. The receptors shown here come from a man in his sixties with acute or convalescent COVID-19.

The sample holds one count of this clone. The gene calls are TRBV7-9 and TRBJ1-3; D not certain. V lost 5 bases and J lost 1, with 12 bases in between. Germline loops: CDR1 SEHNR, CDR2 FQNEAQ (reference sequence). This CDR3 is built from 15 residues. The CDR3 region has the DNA TGTGCCAGCAGCACGACGGGATTTTCTGGAAACACCATATATTTT. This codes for CASSTTGFSGNTIYF.

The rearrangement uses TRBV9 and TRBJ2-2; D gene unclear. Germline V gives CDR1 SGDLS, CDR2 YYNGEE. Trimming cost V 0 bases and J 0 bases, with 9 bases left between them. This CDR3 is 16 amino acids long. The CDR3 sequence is CASSVVSMSNTGELFF. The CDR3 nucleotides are TGTGCCAGCAGCGTAGTTAGCATGTCGAACACCGGGGAGCTGTTTTTT.

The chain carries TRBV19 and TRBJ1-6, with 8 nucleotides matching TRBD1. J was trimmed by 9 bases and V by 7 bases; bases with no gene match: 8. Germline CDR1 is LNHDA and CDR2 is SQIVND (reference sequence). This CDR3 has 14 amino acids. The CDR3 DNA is TGTGCCAGTAAAGTCCAGGGGGCTTCTTCACCCCTCCACTTT. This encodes CASKVQGASSPLHF.

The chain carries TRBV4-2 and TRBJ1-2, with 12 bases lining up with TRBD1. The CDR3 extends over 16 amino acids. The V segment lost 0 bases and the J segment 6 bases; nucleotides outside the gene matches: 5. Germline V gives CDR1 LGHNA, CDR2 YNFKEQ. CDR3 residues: CASSQDAGDRGHGYTF. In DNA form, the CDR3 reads TGTGCCAGCAGCCAAGATGCGGGGGACAGGGGGCATGGCTACACCTTC.

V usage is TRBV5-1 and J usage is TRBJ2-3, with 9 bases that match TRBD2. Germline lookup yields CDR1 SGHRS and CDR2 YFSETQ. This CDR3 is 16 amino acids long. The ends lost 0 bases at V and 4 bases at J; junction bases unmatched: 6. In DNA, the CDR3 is TGCGCCAGCAGCTTGGGGAGTAGCGGGAGTTCAGATACGCAGTATTTT. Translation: CASSLGSSGSSDTQYF.

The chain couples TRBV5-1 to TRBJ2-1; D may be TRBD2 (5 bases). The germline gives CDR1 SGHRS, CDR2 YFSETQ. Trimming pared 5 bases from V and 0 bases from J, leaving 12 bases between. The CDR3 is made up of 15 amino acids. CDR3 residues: CASSLVGSSYNEQFF. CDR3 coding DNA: TGCGCCAGCAGTCTGGTAGGGAGCTCCTACAATGAGCAGTTCTTC. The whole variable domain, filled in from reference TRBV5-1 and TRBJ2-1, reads KAGVTQTPRYLIKTRGQQVTLSCSPISGHRSVSWYQQTPGQGLQFLFEYFSETQRNKGNFPGRFSGRQFSNSRSEMNVSTLELGDSALYLCASSLVGSSYNEQFFGPGTRLTVL.

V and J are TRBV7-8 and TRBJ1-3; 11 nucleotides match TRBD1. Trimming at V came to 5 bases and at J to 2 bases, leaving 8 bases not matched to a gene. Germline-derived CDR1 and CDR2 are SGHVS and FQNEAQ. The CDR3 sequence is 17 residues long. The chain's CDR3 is CASSPQPGQGAGNTIYF. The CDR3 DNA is TGTGCCAGCAGCCCACAACCGGGACAGGGGGCTGGAAACACCATATATTTT.

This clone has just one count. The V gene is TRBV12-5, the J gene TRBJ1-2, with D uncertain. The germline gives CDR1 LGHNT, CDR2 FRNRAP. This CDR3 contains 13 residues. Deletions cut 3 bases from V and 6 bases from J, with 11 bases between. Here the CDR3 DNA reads TGTGCTAGTGGTTTAGAGGGAGTGGATGGCTACACCTTC. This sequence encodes CASGLEGVDGYTF.

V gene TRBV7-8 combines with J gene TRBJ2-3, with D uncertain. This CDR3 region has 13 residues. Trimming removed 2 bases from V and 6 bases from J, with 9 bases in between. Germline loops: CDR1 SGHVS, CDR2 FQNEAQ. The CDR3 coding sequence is TGTGCCAGCAGCTTACCCACTGAGGATACGCAGTATTTT. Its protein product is CASSLPTEDTQYF. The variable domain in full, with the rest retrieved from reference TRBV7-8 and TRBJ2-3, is GAGVSQSPRYKVAKRGQDVALRCDPISGHVSLFWYQQALGQGPEFLTYFQNEAQLDKSGLPSDRFFAERPEGSVSTLKIQRTQQEDSAVYLCASSLPTEDTQYFGPGTRLTVL.

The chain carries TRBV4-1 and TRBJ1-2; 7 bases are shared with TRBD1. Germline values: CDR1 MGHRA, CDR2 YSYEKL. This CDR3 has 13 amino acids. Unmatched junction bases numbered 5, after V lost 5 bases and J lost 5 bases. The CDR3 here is CASSYRGDYGYTF. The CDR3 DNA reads TGCGCCAGCAGCTACAGGGGAGATTATGGCTACACCTTC.

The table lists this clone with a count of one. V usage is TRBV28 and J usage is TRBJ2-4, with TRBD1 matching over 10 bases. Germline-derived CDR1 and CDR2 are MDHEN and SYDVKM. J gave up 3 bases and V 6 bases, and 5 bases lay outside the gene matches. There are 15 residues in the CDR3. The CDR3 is CASRPTGGVKNIQYF. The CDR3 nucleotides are TGTGCCAGCAGACCGACAGGGGGCGTCAAAAACATTCAGTACTTC.

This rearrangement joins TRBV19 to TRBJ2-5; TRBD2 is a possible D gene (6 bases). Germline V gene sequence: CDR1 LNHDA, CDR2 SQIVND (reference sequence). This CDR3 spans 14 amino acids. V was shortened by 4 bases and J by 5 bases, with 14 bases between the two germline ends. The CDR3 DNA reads TGTGCCAGTAGTACGCGGGACTTTGGGGAGACCCAGTACTTC. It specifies CASSTRDFGETQYF.

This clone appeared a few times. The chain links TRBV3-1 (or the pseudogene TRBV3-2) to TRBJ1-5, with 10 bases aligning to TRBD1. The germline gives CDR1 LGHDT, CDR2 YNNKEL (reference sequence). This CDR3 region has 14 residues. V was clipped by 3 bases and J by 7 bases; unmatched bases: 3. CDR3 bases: TGTGCCAGCAGCCAGGGACAGGGGTCCCAGCCCCAGCATTTT. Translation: CASSQGQGSQPQHF.

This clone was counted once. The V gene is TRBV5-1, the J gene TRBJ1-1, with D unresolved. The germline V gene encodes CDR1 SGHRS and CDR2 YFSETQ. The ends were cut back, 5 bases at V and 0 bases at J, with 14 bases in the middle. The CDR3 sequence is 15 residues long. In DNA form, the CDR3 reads TGCGCCAGCAGAGCTGCGGGAGGGCTGAACACTGAAGCTTTCTTT. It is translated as CASRAAGGLNTEAFF.

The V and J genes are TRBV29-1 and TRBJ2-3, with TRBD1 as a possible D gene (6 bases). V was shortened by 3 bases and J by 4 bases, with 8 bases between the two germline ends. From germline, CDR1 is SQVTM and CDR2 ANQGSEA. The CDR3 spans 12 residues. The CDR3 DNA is TGCAGCGTTGAGGCAGGGGCAGATACGCAGTATTTT. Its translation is CSVEAGADTQYF.